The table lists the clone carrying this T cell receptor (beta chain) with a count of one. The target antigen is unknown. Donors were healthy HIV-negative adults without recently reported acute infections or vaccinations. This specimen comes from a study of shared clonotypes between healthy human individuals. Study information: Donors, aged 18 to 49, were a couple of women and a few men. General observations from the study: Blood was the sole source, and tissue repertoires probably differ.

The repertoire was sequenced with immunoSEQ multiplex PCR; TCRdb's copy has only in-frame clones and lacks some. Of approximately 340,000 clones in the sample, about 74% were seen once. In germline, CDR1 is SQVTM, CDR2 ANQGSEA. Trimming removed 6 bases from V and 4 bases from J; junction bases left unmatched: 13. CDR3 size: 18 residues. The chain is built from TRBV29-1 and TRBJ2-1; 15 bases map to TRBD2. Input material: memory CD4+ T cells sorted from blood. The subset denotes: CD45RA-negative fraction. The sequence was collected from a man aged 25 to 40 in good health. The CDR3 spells CSVRGGLAGGWLYNEQFF. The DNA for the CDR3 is TGCAGCGTAAGAGGGGGACTAGCGGGAGGATGGCTATACAATGAGCAGTTCTTC.